This paragraph reports one T cell receptor beta chain. The data were obtained in a study of PD-L1 blockade in urothelial cancer. V lost 3 bases, J lost 12 bases, and 10 bases stayed unmatched. The CDR3 runs to 16 residues. Germline CDR1 SGDLS, CDR2 YYNGEE. Time point here: pretreatment peripheral blood. The table came from immunoSEQ multiplex PCR; TCRdb's copy has only in-frame clones and leaves some out. The sample includes some 52,000 clones, roughly four fifths of them seen just once. This receptor was obtained from a man between 65 and 79 years old with urothelial cancer. Sequences were derived from PBMCs, sampled around atezolizumab (anti-PD-L1) treatment. The V and J genes are TRBV9 and TRBJ2-1; 15 positions match TRBD2. CDR3 in amino acids: CASSAPGTSGRMAQFF. The CDR3 DNA follows: TGTGCCAGCAGCGCACCCGGGACTAGCGGGAGGATGGCGCAGTTCTTC.